This T cell receptor beta chain is drawn from a study of tumor-infiltrating lymphocytes in primary liver carcinoma. General study points: Blood had a significantly lower top-250-clone fraction than tumors did (p = 0.039).

In germline, CDR1 is SGHAT, CDR2 FQNNGV. This CDR3 is built from 16 residues. The J segment lost 7 bases and the V segment lost 5 bases, leaving 10 bases of the junction unmatched. On this clonotype itself: The target antigen is unknown. The CDR3 carries no conserved terminal phenylalanine or tryptophan, so it likely arises from a read error.

Investigators took RNA and DNA out together from about 21-30 mg of unsorted bulk tissue. Sampling targeted five separate regions of each tumor, which included the tumor centre. Every single tumor sample held over 85% viable tumor cells. With a constant-region primer, TCR beta cDNA was made from approximately 510 ng of total RNA. Slightly modified ARM-PCR with three nested multiplex PCR rounds yielded TCR beta libraries. Running about 11 cycles apiece, the first two PCR rounds relied on TRBV1-TRBV30 forward primers together with a C-beta reverse primer. TCRdb itself ran the multiplex PCR reads through MiXCR, one entry per CDR3 protein. The sample carries about 99,000 distinct CDR3 sequences, more than 65% recorded once.

The TCR originated in an older woman with primary liver carcinoma and hepatitis B virus infection. Sequences were obtained from liver tumor tissue from sampling region 5. Subset given: tumor region T5, tumor centre. The chain uses TRBV11-2 and TRBJ2-1; 11 nucleotides align to TRBD2. CDR3 protein: CASSRWTSGLENEQFS. The CDR3 region has the DNA TGTGCCAGCAGCCGGTGGACTAGCGGGTTAGAAAATGAGCAGTTCTCA.